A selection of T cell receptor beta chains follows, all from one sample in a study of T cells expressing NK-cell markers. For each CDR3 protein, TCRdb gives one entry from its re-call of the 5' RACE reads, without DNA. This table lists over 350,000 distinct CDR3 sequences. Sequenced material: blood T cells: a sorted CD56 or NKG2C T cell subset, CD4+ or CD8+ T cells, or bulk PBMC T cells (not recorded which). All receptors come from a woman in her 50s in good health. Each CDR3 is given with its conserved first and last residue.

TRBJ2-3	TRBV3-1	CASSLILGKTQYF
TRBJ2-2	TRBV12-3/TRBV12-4	CASSLGGSGKGGTGELFF
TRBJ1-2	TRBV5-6	CASSLLEAGASYGYTF
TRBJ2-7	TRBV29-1	CSVGMAGGEQYF
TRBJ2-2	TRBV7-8	CASSSEGARTGELFF
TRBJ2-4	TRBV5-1	CASSPEGLANIQYF
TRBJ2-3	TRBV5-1	CASSLESSGRWGTDTQYF
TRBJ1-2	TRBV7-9	CASSLIDKNYGYTF
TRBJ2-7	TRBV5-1	CASTRRELNEQYF
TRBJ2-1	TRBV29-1	CSVVGGETAYNEQFF
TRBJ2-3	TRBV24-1	CATSDRTSGISTDTQYF
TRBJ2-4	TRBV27	CASQTGKSSIQYF
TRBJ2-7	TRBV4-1	CASSQLDGRKKPRSNEQYF
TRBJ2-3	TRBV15	CATSRDVTGDTQYF
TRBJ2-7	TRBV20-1	CSAIFGGNSYEQYF
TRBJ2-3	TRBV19	CATRLGTAQRDTQYF
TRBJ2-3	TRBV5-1	CASSLGGAGFGDTQYF
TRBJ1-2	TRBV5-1	CASIIAFSPTSGYTF
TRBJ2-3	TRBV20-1	CSAREFRTISPSSTDTQYF
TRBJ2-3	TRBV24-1	CATSDWTGAESDTQYF
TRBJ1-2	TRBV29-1	CSVVKISDRGNYGYTF
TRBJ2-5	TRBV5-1	CASSLALAGGGETQYF
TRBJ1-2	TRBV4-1	CASSQERMVSNYGYTF
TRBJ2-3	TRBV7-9	CASSRGLAGADTQYF
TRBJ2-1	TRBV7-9	CASSLGPGVGNEQFF
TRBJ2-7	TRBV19	CASKDTDRVGYEQYF
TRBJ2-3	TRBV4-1	CASAERSTDTQYF
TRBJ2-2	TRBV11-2	CASRLAGFAGELFF
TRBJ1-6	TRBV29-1	CSVATGTENSPLHF
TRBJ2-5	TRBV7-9	CASSLQMGQGETQYF
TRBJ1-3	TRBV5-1	CASSPGQGATGNTIYF
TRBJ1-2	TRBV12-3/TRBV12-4	CASADTDRAGHGYTF
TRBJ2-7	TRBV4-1	CASSQDHGVGVNEQYF
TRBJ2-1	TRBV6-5	CASSPGGAGGNYNEQFF
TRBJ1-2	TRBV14	CASSPAAHYGYTF
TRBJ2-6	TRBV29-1	CSVRGDRSSGANVLTF
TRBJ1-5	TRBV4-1	CASSQRQGDQPQHF
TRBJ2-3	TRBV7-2	CASSPRTIYTQYF
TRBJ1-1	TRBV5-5	CASSLGRLRQGPQNTEAFF
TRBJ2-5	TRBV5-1	CASNTLGGSEETQYF
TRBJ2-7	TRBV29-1	CSVSLGYEQYF
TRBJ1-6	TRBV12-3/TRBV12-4	CASRTDSGTGFSPLHF
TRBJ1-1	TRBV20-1	CSAREVGQLNTEAFF
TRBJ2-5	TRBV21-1	CASSKVTSGRIKTQYF
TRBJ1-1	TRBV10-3	CAIKGTGGPDTEAFF
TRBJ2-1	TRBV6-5	CASSPGLPMDEQFF
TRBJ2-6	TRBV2	CASILTPGAGANVLTF
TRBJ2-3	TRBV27	CASSFTIPSVGTQYF
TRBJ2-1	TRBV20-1	CSAAYPGTGANEQFF
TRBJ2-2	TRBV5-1	CASSTPPQGYSTGELFF
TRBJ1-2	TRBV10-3	CAISATDRVRDGYTF
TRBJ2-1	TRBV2	CASRSLGQGFPEQFF
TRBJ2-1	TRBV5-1	CASSLQPKTGGPLYNEQFF